This TCR beta chain comes out of a study of cytomegalovirus exposure and HLA in healthy donors. Study at large: The study placed about four fifths of its roughly 400 genotyped donors in the Caucasian-associated ancestry cluster.

As to this clone: The antigen remains unidentified.

PCR was performed using 60 Vbeta and 13 Jbeta primers. Here immunoSEQ multiplex PCR was the method, and the copy in TCRdb shows in-frame clones only, minus some. The sample includes about 180,000 clones, about 80% of them seen just once. Whole-study findings and limits: A previous analysis found most TCR beta V segments productive roughly 90% or roughly 30% of the time.

The source of this sequence is a middle-aged woman in good health and CMV-seronegative. The sequenced material came from PBMCs.

CDR3 DNA sequence: TGTGCCAGCAGCCTCTCGGACAGGAACTACGAGCAGTACTTC. This codes for CASSLSDRNYEQYF. The genes are TRBV7-6 and TRBJ2-7; 7 nucleotides agree with TRBD1. Germline V CDR1 and CDR2: SGHVS, FNYEAQ. The CDR3 runs to 14 residues. The V and J ends lost 5 bases and 3 bases, in that order; junction bases with no gene match: 7.